In its sample, the clone carrying this T cell receptor beta chain was seen a few times. Its specificity is not known. Attachment of unique molecular identifiers was made to individual cDNA molecules. MiXCR, run by TCRdb on the 5' RACE reads, gives a single entry per CDR3 protein. Altogether 70,000 or so distinct CDR3 sequences are present, around 10% being singletons, with the ten largest covering under 10%. Germline assignment: CDR1 DFQATT and CDR2 SNEGSKA (reference sequence). J gave up 5 bases and V 5 bases, and 8 bases lay outside the gene matches. The CDR3 totals 14 residues. The data were obtained in a study of early T cells in non-severe SARS-CoV-2 infection. Study-level background: Unsorted whole blood bulk RNA was sequenced, with unpaired chains. Overall study findings and caveats: VDJdb matching skewed toward anti-spike CD8 responses, missing private and CD4 specificities.

The sample consisted of whole blood, taken at baseline. This clonotype originated in an adult who was a healthcare worker with PCR-confirmed SARS-CoV-2 infection or an uninfected control (not recorded which). The chain combines TRBV20-1 with TRBJ2-7; 11 bases line up with TRBD1. DNA for the CDR3: TGCAGTGCTGAAAGGACAGGGGGCGGTGACGAGCAGTACTTC. It is translated as CSAERTGGGDEQYF.